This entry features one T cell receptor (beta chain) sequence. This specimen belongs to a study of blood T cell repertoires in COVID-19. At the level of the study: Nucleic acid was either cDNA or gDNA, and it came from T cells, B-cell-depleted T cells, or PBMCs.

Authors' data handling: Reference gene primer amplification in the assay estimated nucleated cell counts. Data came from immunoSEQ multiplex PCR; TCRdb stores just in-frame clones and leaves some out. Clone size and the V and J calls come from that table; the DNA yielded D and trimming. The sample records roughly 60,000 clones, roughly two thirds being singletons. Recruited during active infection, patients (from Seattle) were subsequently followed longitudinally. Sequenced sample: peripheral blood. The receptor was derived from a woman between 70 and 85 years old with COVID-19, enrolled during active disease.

The CDR3 DNA follows: TGTGCCAGCAGCAAAAACGTACTCTTGAGGACAGGGGACAATTCACCCCTCCACTTT. It translates to CASSKNVLLRTGDNSPLHF. The V gene is TRBV21-1, the J gene TRBJ1-6; the table's D call of TRBD1 was not tested on the DNA. TRBV21-1 is listed as a pseudogene. This CDR3 has 19 residues.